What follows are 14 T cell receptor beta chains derived from one specimen sequenced in a study of CD8 T cells in ankylosing spondylitis. Using its own MiXCR run on the 5' RACE reads, TCRdb lists one record per CDR3 protein. The table shows about 360,000 distinct CDR3 sequences, with 20% to 25% occurring only once. Sequencing input: blood, either unsorted or a sorted T cell fraction (not recorded which). These TCRs come from a male donor with ankylosing spondylitis or in good health (not recorded which).

The chain carries TRBV6-1 and TRBJ1-1; maybe TRBD1 (5 bases). Germline loops: CDR1 MNHNS, CDR2 SASEGT. Trimming shortened V by 7 bases and J by 6 bases, and 18 bases separated the two germline ends. The CDR3 runs 14 residues. The CDR3 DNA sequence: TGTGCCAGCAACCTGGGGCAGACGTCCGCTGAAGCTTTCTTT. Translated, it gives CASNLGQTSAEAFF.

This chain joins TRBV7-9 and TRBJ2-7; D might be TRBD1 (5 bases). In germline, CDR1 is SEHNR, CDR2 FQNEAQ (reference sequence). V was clipped by 3 bases and J by 5 bases, with 14 bases between them. The CDR3 runs 14 residues. For the CDR3, the DNA is TGTGCCAGCAGCTTTCCCCCCAGGGCAGACGAGCAGTACTTC. It yields the protein CASSFPPRADEQYF.

The V call is TRBV5-6, the J call TRBJ2-5; 7 nucleotides match TRBD2. This CDR3 has 14 amino acids. CDR1 SGHDT and CDR2 YYEEEE come from the germline V gene. V lost 4 bases and J lost 1; bases outside the gene matches: 4. As DNA, the CDR3 is TGTGCCAGCAGCGGACTAGGTCCCCAAGAGACCCAGTACTTC. This sequence encodes CASSGLGPQETQYF.

This clonotype has only a few counts. The CDR3 here is CASSRDRAMNTEAFF. CDR3 coding DNA: TGTGCCAGCAGCCGCGACAGGGCCATGAACACTGAAGCTTTCTTT. The V gene is TRBV3-1, the J gene TRBJ1-1; 7 nucleotides line up with TRBD1. CDR3 length: 15 residues. Trimming took 4 bases from V and 0 from J; bases not matched to a gene: 5. Per germline, CDR1 LGHDT and CDR2 YNNKEL (reference sequence).

This clonotype was recorded a few times. The chain combines TRBV6-5 with TRBJ2-3, with 11 bases matching TRBD2. The CDR3 runs to 17 residues. Germline trimming cut 3 bases from V and 0 bases from J; bases unmatched to any gene: 5. Germline CDR1 MNHEY, CDR2 SVGAGI. The CDR3 nucleotides are TGTGCCAGCAGTTATAGCGGGGGGGCCACGAGCACAGATACGCAGTATTTT. This sequence encodes CASSYSGGATSTDTQYF.

The chain carries TRBV28 and TRBJ2-1, with 10 bases lining up with TRBD1. This CDR3 spans 16 amino acids. The ends lost 5 bases at V and 2 bases at J; junction bases unmatched: 6. Germline CDR1 is MDHEN and CDR2 is SYDVKM. The CDR3 coding sequence is TGTGCCAGCAGTACCAGGACAGGGGGAGCCTACAATGAGCAGTTCTTC. Translated: CASSTRTGGAYNEQFF.

This clonotype was observed at least ten times. The CDR3 coding sequence is TGTGCCAGCAGTTTAGCGGACAGGGGCCAGAGCACAGATACGCAGTATTTT. Its translation: CASSLADRGQSTDTQYF. The chain employs TRBV12-3 or TRBV12-4 and TRBJ2-3; 9 positions agree with TRBD1. The CDR3 is 17 amino acids. V lost 0 bases to trimming and J lost 0 bases; unmatched junction nucleotides: 4.

The genes are TRBV6-1 and TRBJ2-1; possibly TRBD1 for D (5 bases). Per germline, CDR1 MNHNS and CDR2 SASEGT. The CDR3 loop spans 14 amino acids. Deletions cut 2 bases from V and 4 bases from J, with 9 bases between. The CDR3, as DNA: TGTGCCAGCAGTGAACCGACAGAATACAATGAGCAGTTCTTC. This encodes CASSEPTEYNEQFF.

This clonotype was found a few times. The genes are TRBV29-1 and TRBJ2-5; possibly TRBD1 for D (6 bases). This CDR3 contains 12 residues. The ends were cut back, 5 bases at V and 6 bases at J, with 13 bases in the middle. Germline values: CDR1 SQVTM, CDR2 ANQGSEA. The CDR3 sequence: CSVYRDGQTQYF. The CDR3 DNA follows: TGCAGCGTTTACAGGGACGGACAGACCCAGTACTTC.

The chain has TRBV5-1 and TRBJ2-3; D perhaps matches TRBD2 (5 bases). Germline CDR1 reads SGHRS; CDR2 reads YFSETQ. The CDR3 consists of 11 residues. Trimming shortened V by 9 bases and J by 7 bases, and 12 bases separated the two germline ends. The CDR3 coding sequence is TGCGCCACCAGGCTCGGGAATACGCAGTATTTT. The encoded protein is CATRLGNTQYF.

This clonotype was seen a handful of times. The CDR3 here is CASSLGVGLYGYTF. The CDR3 DNA follows: TGTGCCAGCAGCTTAGGTGTCGGGCTCTATGGCTACACCTTC. The chain is built from TRBV11-2 and TRBJ1-2; D is unresolved. The CDR3 extends over 14 amino acids. Germline V gene sequence: CDR1 SGHAT, CDR2 FQNNGV. With 1 base removed from V and 4 bases from J, the gap between germline ends came to 10 bases. The full variable domain, completed using reference TRBV11-2 and TRBJ1-2, is EAGVAQSPRYKIIEKRQSVAFWCNPISGHATLYWYQQILGQGPKLLIQFQNNGVVDDSQLPKDRFSAERLKGVDSTLKIQPAKLEDSAVYLCASSLGVGLYGYTFGSGTRLTVV.

This clonotype was detected only a few times. V gene TRBV6-5 combines with J gene TRBJ2-3; D might be TRBD2 (6 bases). The CDR3 is 15 residues long. Germline CDR1 and CDR2: MNHEY and SVGAGI. The V end was cut by 3 bases, the J end by 6 bases, with 16 bases between. The CDR3 DNA is TGTGCCAGCAGTTATCGGGGAGGTCGTTTTGATACGCAGTATTTT. It specifies CASSYRGGRFDTQYF.

The V call is TRBV7-2, the J call TRBJ2-7, with D perhaps TRBD1 (6 bases). The CDR3 contains 16 residues. In germline, CDR1 is SGHTA, CDR2 FQGNSA. V lost 5 bases, J lost 4 bases, and 21 bases lay in between. The CDR3 is CASSSPVGHFTYEQYF. DNA for the CDR3: TGTGCCAGCAGCAGCCCGGTGGGACACTTTACTTACGAGCAGTACTTC.

This clonotype was detected a few times. V gene TRBV5-1 combines with J gene TRBJ2-3; maybe TRBD2 (7 bases). The CDR3 spans 16 residues. CDR1 SGHRS and CDR2 YFSETQ come from the germline V gene. Between the trimmed V and J ends, which lost 0 bases and 2 bases, there was a span of 13 bases. As DNA, the CDR3 is TGCGCCAGCAGCTTGGAAGGGGGGGGGACCACAGATACGCAGTATTTT. It yields the protein CASSLEGGGTTDTQYF.